This T cell receptor (beta chain) was found in a study of vaccination and CD4 T cells after COVID-19. General study points: Convalescent patients' vaccine-specific clones were spike mono-reactive in 304 of 307 cases.

The CDR3 contains 15 residues. Germline loops: CDR1 MDHEN, CDR2 SYDVKM. V shed 2 bases and J shed 3 bases, with 14 bases lying between them. Treatment in this sample: approximately 10-day PBMC culture with coronavirus spike peptide pools or control peptides (ViraFEST assay). A remark on this clonotype: The antigen remains unidentified.

Sequence data for DNA of cultured CD4+ T cells were generated by the Oncomine TCR Beta short-read assay. In TCRdb, the PCR reads were re-called with MiXCR into one record per CDR3 protein. The table records over 20,000 distinct CDR3 sequences, 60% to 75% of them present only once. This TCR was sampled from a human donor who had recovered from COVID-19. Sequenced input: CD4+ T cells from blood, cultured in vitro. The J gene is TRBJ2-7, the V gene TRBV28, with a possible D match to TRBD1 (6 bases). This CDR3 reads CASSLPAGQLYEQYF. CDR3 coding DNA: TGTGCCAGCAGTTTACCCGCCGGACAGCTCTACGAGCAGTACTTC. The variable domain in full, completed from reference TRBV28 and TRBJ2-7, reads DVKVTQSSRYLVKRTGEKVFLECVQDMDHENMFWYRQDPGLGLRLIYFSYDVKMKEKGDIPEGYSVSREKKERFSLILESASTNQTSMYLCASSLPAGQLYEQYFGPGTRLTVT.